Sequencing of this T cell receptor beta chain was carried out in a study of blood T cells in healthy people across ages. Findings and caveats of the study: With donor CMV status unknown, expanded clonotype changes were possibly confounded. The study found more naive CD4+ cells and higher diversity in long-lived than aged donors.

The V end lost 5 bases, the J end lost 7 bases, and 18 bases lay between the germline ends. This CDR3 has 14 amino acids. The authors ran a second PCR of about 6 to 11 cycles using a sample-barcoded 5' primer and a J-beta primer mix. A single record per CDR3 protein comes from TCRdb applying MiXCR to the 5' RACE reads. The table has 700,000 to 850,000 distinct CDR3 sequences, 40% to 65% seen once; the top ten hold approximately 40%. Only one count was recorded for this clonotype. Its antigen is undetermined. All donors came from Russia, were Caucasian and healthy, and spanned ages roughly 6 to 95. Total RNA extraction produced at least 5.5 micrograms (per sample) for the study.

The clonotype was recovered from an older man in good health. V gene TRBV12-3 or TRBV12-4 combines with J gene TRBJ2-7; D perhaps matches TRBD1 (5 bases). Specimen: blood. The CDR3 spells CASSANQGPNEQYF. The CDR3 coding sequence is TGTGCCAGCAGTGCGAACCAGGGCCCCAATGAGCAGTACTTC.